The 18 T cell receptor beta chains below all came from one sample that was sequenced in a study of blood T cell repertoires in COVID-19. Profiling relied on immunoSEQ multiplex PCR, and the TCRdb table lists in-frame clones only, not all of them. This table has roughly 200,000 clones, 70% to 90% appearing once. Specimen: peripheral blood. The source is a woman older than 75 with acute or convalescent COVID-19.

The rearrangement joins TRBV3-1 (or the pseudogene TRBV3-2) to TRBJ1-2, with 7 bases identical to TRBD1. After removal of 0 bases from V and 8 bases from J, the junction contained 6 bases not matched to a gene. The CDR3 has 14 amino acids. Per the germline V gene, CDR1 is LGHDT and CDR2 is YNNKEL (reference sequence). CDR3 nucleotide sequence: TGTGCCAGCAGCCAAGATTTGGGCAGGGGGGGCTACACCTTC. Protein sequence: CASSQDLGRGGYTF.

V and J are TRBV6-6 and TRBJ2-7, with 11 bases lining up with TRBD2. Germline CDR1 reads MNHNY; CDR2 reads SVGAGI (reference sequence). The CDR3 loop spans 15 amino acids. V shed 5 bases and J 7 bases; nucleotides not matched to a gene: 10. The CDR3 sequence is CASSHYSGRAKEQYF. Written as DNA, the CDR3 is TGTGCCAGCAGTCACTATAGCGGGAGGGCCAAGGAGCAGTACTTC.

The chain recombines TRBV5-1 with TRBJ1-4, with no clear D. Germline V gene data show CDR1 as SGHRS and CDR2 as YFSETQ. The CDR3 sequence is 14 residues long. The V gene lost 3 bases and the J gene lost 3 bases, with 9 bases spanning the gap. The CDR3 sequence is CASSYGVANEKLFF. The CDR3 DNA is TGCGCCAGCAGCTACGGGGTGGCTAATGAAAAACTGTTTTTT. The full variable domain, completed using reference TRBV5-1 and TRBJ1-4, is KAGVTQTPRYLIKTRGQQVTLSCSPISGHRSVSWYQQTPGQGLQFLFEYFSETQRNKGNFPGRFSGRQFSNSRSEMNVSTLELGDSALYLCASSYGVANEKLFFGSGTQLSVL.

The sample holds a few counts of this clone. The chain carries TRBV7-8 and TRBJ1-1; TRBD1 agrees at 9 bases. Germline trimming cut 3 bases from V and 4 bases from J; bases unmatched to any gene: 0. CDR3 length: 13 residues. Germline CDR1 is SGHVS and CDR2 is FQNEAQ. Here the CDR3 reads CASSLTGGTEAFF. Written as DNA, the CDR3 is TGTGCCAGCAGCTTGACAGGGGGCACTGAAGCTTTCTTT.

A word on this clone: At one end the junction does not follow the germline gene, possibly because of a read error. This chain links TRBV27 with TRBJ2-1; weak D call: TRBD2 (5 bases). This CDR3 contains 17 residues. Per the germline V gene, CDR1 is MNHEY and CDR2 is SMNVEV (reference sequence). In DNA, the CDR3 is TGTGCCAGCAGTTTAGGAACGAAGGACTTTAAGTACAATGTGCAGTTCTTC. Protein: CASSLGTKDFKYNVQFF.

Details on this clone: This sample includes further DNA sequences coding for the same CDR3. This chain uses TRBV30 with TRBJ1-2, with D uncertain. The CDR3 is 12 amino acids. In germline, CDR1 is GTSNPN, CDR2 SVGIG (reference sequence). V was shortened by 0 bases and J by 2 bases, with 4 bases between the two germline ends. The CDR3 region is CAWSVLNYGYTF. CDR3 sequence (DNA): TGTGCCTGGAGTGTACTGAACTATGGCTACACCTTC.

This clone was seen a single time. The V gene is TRBV5-6, the J gene TRBJ2-1; unclear D gene. The CDR3 has 14 residues. V was cut by 0 bases and J by 6 bases, with 10 bases left in between. CDR1 and CDR2 (germline): SGHDT, YYEEEE. The CDR3, as DNA: TGTGCCAGCAGCTTGGTCAGGATCGGCAATGAGCAGTTCTTC. It specifies CASSLVRIGNEQFF.

The chain carries TRBV5-1 and TRBJ2-2; possible D gene TRBD2, 6 bases. The CDR3 has 17 amino acids. CDR1 SGHRS and CDR2 YFSETQ come from the germline V gene. V was pared by 4 bases and J by 6 bases, with 22 bases between. CDR3 amino acids: CASSPTGLGSGAGELFF. In DNA form, the CDR3 reads TGCGCCAGCAGCCCAACGGGTCTGGGCTCGGGAGCCGGGGAGCTGTTTTTT.

The V and J genes are TRBV5-8 and TRBJ1-3; unclear D gene. Trimming removed 2 bases at V and 0 bases at J, with 12 bases between. This CDR3 has 16 residues. CDR1 and CDR2 from the germline V gene are SGHTS and YDEGEE. The CDR3 DNA reads as TGTGCCAGCAGCTTATTGACACCAAGCTCTGGAAACACCATATATTTT. This encodes CASSLLTPSSGNTIYF.

This chain joins TRBV5-1 and TRBJ2-3, with a weak D call TRBD2 (6 bases). V lost 0 bases and J lost 4, with 12 bases in between. CDR3 length: 15 amino acids. From germline, CDR1 is SGHRS and CDR2 YFSETQ. The CDR3 sequence: CASSLENTGADTQYF. The CDR3 bases are TGCGCCAGCAGCTTGGAAAACACGGGGGCAGATACGCAGTATTTT.

J is TRBJ1-1 and V is TRBV29-1; TRBD1 is a possible D gene (5 bases). Trimming stripped 0 bases from V and 4 bases from J, with 9 bases between. Germline-derived CDR1 and CDR2 are SQVTM and ANQGSEA. This CDR3 contains 13 residues. The CDR3 coding sequence is TGCAGCGTTGAAGATCCCGGGGGCACTGAAGCTTTCTTT. Translation gives CSVEDPGGTEAFF.

The rearrangement uses TRBV12-3 or TRBV12-4 and TRBJ1-2, with D uncertain. V was clipped by 2 bases and J by 1 base, with 2 bases between them. This CDR3 spans 12 amino acids. DNA of the CDR3: TGTGCCAGCAGTTTACATAACTATGGCTACACCTTC. It encodes CASSLHNYGYTF.

The chain employs TRBV27 and TRBJ1-2, with 12 bases aligning to TRBD1. The germline CDR1 and CDR2 sequences are MNHEY and SMNVEV (reference sequence). The J segment lost 8 bases and the V segment lost 5 bases, leaving 9 bases of the junction unmatched. The CDR3 is 15 amino acids. The DNA of the CDR3 is TGTGCCAGCAGTGTACCGGGACAGGGGGCTGAAGGCTACACCTTC. Translating gives CASSVPGQGAEGYTF.

The chain couples TRBV18 to TRBJ2-7; 11 nucleotides align to TRBD2. There are 16 residues in the CDR3. Germline CDR1 and CDR2: KGHSH and LQKENI. V was pared by 0 bases and J by 2 bases, with 3 bases of the junction left unmatched. CDR3 loop: CASSPPGTSGTYEQYF. The CDR3 DNA reads TGTGCCAGCTCACCACCGGGGACTAGCGGAACCTACGAGCAGTACTTC. Variable domain in full (rest from reference TRBV18 and TRBJ2-7): NAGVMQNPRHLVRRRGQEARLRCSPMKGHSHVYWYRQLPEEGLKFMVYLQKENIIDESGMPKERFSAEFPKEGPSILRIQQVVRGDSAAYFCASSPPGTSGTYEQYFGPGTRLTVT.

This clone appeared a few times. V usage is TRBV19 and J usage is TRBJ2-1; 7 bases fit TRBD2. The CDR3 length is 16 residues. Germline CDR1 and CDR2: LNHDA and SQIVND (reference sequence). V lost 6 bases and J lost 1; bases outside the gene matches: 9. The CDR3: CASSPYSGPSYNEQFF. DNA of the CDR3: TGTGCCAGTAGCCCCTATAGCGGGCCATCCTACAATGAGCAGTTCTTC.

The rearrangement joins TRBV12-3 or TRBV12-4 to TRBJ1-2; D is perhaps TRBD1 (6 bases). CDR3 length equals 12 residues. V was clipped by 6 bases and J by 7 bases, with 12 bases between them. CDR3 amino acids: CASRTGRGGYTF. The CDR3 nucleotides are TGTGCCAGCAGAACAGGGAGGGGTGGCTACACCTTC.

The J gene is TRBJ1-4, the V gene TRBV6-1; 9 bases are a match to TRBD1. The CDR3 spans 16 residues. With 3 bases clipped from V and 5 bases from J, the junction kept 7 bases outside the gene matches. Germline-derived CDR1 and CDR2 are MNHNS and SASEGT. The CDR3 loop reads CASSEAGTGLNEKLFF. The CDR3 region has the DNA TGTGCCAGCAGTGAGGCGGGGACAGGGCTGAATGAAAAACTGTTTTTT.

The rearrangement joins TRBV2 to TRBJ2-2; 9 bases map to TRBD1. Looked up from germline, CDR1 is SNHLY and CDR2 is FYNNEI. J was trimmed by 6 bases and V by 3 bases; bases with no gene match: 5. This CDR3 comprises 15 residues. The chain's CDR3 is CASSEGQGGAGELFF. The CDR3 bases are TGTGCCAGCAGTGAGGGACAGGGAGGGGCCGGGGAGCTGTTTTTT.